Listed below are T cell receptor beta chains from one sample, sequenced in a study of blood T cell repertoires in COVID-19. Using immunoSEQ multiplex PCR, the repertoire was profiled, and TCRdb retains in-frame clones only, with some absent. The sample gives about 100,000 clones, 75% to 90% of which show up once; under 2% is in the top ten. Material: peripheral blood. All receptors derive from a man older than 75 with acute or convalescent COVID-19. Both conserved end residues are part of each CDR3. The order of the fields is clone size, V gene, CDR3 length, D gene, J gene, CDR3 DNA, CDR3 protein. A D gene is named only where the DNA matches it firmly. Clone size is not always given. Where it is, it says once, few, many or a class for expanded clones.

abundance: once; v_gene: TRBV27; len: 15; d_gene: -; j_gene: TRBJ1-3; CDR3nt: TGTGCCAGCAGTTCAGGTGGTAAACCCTTGGACACCATATATTTT; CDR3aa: CASSSGGKPLDTIYF
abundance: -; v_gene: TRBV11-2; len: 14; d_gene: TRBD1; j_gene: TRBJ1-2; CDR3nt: TGTGCCAGCAGCCCCCGACAGGGTGACTATGGCTACACCTTC; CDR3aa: CASSPRQGDYGYTF
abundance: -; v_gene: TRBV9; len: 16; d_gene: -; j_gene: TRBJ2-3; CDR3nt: TGTGCCAGCAGCGTAGGGTCAGGGTCTAGCACAGATACGCAGTATTTT; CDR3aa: CASSVGSGSSTDTQYF
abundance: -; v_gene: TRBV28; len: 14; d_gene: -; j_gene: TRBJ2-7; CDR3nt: TGTGCCAGCAGTTTGGAGGCAAGCTCCTACGAGCAGTACTTC; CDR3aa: CASSLEASSYEQYF
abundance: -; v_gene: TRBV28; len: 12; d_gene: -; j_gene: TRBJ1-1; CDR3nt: TGTGCCACAATCGGGACTCCCGGAGGAGCTTTCTTT; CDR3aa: CATIGTPGGAFF
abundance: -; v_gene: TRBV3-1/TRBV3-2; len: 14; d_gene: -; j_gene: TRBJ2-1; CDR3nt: TGTGCCAGCAGCCAAGTTTTTATCCCTAATGAGCAGTTCTTC; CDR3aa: CASSQVFIPNEQFF
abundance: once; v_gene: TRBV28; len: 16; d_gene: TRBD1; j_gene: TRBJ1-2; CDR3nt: TGTGCCAGCAGTTTATTCAGGGGGCGCGGGGGCTATGGCTACACCTTC; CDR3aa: CASSLFRGRGGYGYTF
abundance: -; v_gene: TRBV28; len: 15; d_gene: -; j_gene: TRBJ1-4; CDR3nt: TGTGCCAGCAGTCCCCCGGGACTCTCCGGTGAAAAACTGTTTTTT; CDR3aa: CASSPPGLSGEKLFF
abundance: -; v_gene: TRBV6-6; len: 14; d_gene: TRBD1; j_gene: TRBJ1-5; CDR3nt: TGTGCCAGCAGGGGGACAGTTCAGGGACAGCCCCAGCATTTT; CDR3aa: CASRGTVQGQPQHF
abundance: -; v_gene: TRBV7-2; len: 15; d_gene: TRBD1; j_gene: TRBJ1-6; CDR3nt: TGTGCCAGCAGCTTAGAGGGGGCGGCAAATTCACCCCTCCACTTT; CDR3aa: CASSLEGAANSPLHF
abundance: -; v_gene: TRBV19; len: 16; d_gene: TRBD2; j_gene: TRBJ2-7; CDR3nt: TGTGCCAGTAGTAGGTATCATAGCGGGAGTAGTGACGAGCAGTACTTC; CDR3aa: CASSRYHSGSSDEQYF
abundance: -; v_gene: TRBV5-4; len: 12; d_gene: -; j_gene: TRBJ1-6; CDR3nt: TGTGCCTTTAAGGTCGGGGGTTCACCCCTCCACTTT; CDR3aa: CAFKVGGSPLHF
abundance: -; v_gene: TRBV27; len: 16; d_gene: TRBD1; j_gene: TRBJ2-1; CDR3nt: TGTGCCAGCAGTCCCCCGGGACAGGGTAACTACAATGAGCAGTTCTTC; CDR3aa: CASSPPGQGNYNEQFF
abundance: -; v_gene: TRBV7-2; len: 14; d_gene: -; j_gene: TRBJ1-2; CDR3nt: TGTGCCAGCAGCTTTGGTTGGTCGGGGTATGGCTACACCTTC; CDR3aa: CASSFGWSGYGYTF
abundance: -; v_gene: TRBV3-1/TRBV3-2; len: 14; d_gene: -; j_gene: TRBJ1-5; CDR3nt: TGTGCCAGCAGCCAAGATGGGGCGCCCCGGCCCCAGCATTTT; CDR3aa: CASSQDGAPRPQHF
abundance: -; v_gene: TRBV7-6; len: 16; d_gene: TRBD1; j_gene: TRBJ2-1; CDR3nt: TGTGCCAGCAGCTTAGGGCAGGGGGCCCTCTACAATGAGCAGTTCTTC; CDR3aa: CASSLGQGALYNEQFF
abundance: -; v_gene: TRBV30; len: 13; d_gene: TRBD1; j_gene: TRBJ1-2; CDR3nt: TGTGCCTGGACTCCGGGACAGGAGGCTGGCTACACCTTC; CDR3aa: CAWTPGQEAGYTF
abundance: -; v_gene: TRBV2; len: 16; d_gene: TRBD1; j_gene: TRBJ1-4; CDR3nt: TGTGCCAGCAGATTAGAACAGGGGGCGGTCAATGAAAAACTGTTTTTT; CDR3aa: CASRLEQGAVNEKLFF
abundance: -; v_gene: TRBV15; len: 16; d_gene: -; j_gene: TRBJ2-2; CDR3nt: TGTGCCACCAGCAGAGAGTTACAGCTTGGCACCGGGGAGCTGTTTTTT; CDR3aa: CATSRELQLGTGELFF
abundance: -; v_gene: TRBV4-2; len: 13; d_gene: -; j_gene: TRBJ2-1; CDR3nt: TGTGCCAGCAGCCAGGAGACCGACAATGAGCAGTTCTTC; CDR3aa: CASSQETDNEQFF
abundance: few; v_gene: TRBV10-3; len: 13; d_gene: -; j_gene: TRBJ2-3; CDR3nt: TGTGCCATCAGCCCCCTAGTTACAGATACGCAGTATTTT; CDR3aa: CAISPLVTDTQYF
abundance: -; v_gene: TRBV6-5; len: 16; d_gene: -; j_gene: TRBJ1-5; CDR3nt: TGTGCCAGCAGTTCCCGCGGGACGGCGGAGGGACAGCCCCAGCATTTT; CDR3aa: CASSSRGTAEGQPQHF
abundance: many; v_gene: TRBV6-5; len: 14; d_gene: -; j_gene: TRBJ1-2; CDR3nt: TGTGCCAGCAGTCGGAGGCAGGCCGACTATGGCTACACCTTC; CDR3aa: CASSRRQADYGYTF